Listed here are 22 T cell receptor beta chains from one sample, sequenced in a study of neurological immune-mediated disorders. TCRdb called the 5' RACE reads again in MiXCR, with one record for every CDR3 protein. This table holds tens of thousands of distinct CDR3 sequences, roughly 23% found once. Sequences were obtained from CD4+ T cells from blood. The receptors originated from a man aged 50-59 years with HTLV-1-associated myelopathy (HAM/TSP).

V gene TRBV5-1 combines with J gene TRBJ2-1, with TRBD2 matching 8 bases. J gave up 9 bases and V 0 bases, and 8 bases lay outside the gene matches. The CDR3 extends over 15 amino acids. CDR1 is SGHRS, CDR2 YFSETQ, per germline. CDR3 residues: CASSLAWGLAGEQFF. In nucleotides, the CDR3 is TGCGCCAGCAGCTTGGCGTGGGGCCTAGCGGGTGAGCAGTTCTTC.

This clonotype was recorded many times. The chain employs TRBV7-2 and TRBJ2-1; 10 positions match TRBD2. V trimming: 3 bases; J trimming: 7 bases; junction bases outside the gene matches: 6. This CDR3 region has 15 residues. The V gene's germline CDR1 is SGHTA and CDR2 FQGNSA. DNA for the CDR3: TGTGCCAGCAGCTTGGCCAGCGGGAGGGGAAATGAGCAGTTCTTC. The encoded protein is CASSLASGRGNEQFF.

The chain combines TRBV10-2 with TRBJ2-3; TRBD2 matches 11 bases. The CDR3 runs to 19 residues. Looked up from germline, CDR1 is WSHSY and CDR2 is SAAADI. V dropped 6 bases and J dropped 2; count of bases not matched to a gene: 16. CDR3 region: CASRPSVAGGIWDTDTQYF. The DNA for the CDR3 is TGCGCCAGCAGGCCTTCTGTAGCGGGAGGGATTTGGGACACAGATACGCAGTATTTT.

This clonotype was observed many times. The chain is built from TRBV3-1 and TRBJ2-3; D tentatively fits TRBD1 or TRBD2 (5 bases each). CDR3 size: 15 residues. With 4 bases removed from V and 5 bases from J, the gap between germline ends came to 16 bases. Germline loops: CDR1 LGHDT, CDR2 YNNKEL (reference sequence). The CDR3 reads CASSPGTDDVDTQYF. The CDR3 nucleotides are TGTGCCAGCAGCCCCGGGACCGACGACGTAGATACGCAGTATTTT.

This clonotype was counted at least ten times. V and J are TRBV7-2 and TRBJ1-5; 9 positions match TRBD1. Trimming removed 2 bases from V and 6 bases from J; junction bases left unmatched: 8. This CDR3 comprises 16 residues. CDR1 and CDR2 (germline): SGHTA, FQGNSA. CDR3 in amino acids: CASSLSGTGFGQPQHF. Written as DNA, the CDR3 is TGTGCCAGCAGCTTAAGTGGGACAGGGTTTGGTCAGCCCCAGCATTTT. Together with reference TRBV7-2 and TRBJ1-5, the CDR3 gives the full variable domain: GAGVSQSPSNKVTEKGKDVELRCDPISGHTALYWYRQSLGQGLEFLIYFQGNSAPDKSGLPSDRFSAERTGGSVSTLTIQRTQQEDSAVYLCASSLSGTGFGQPQHFGDGTRLSIL.

This clonotype was found many times. V is TRBV3-1 and J is TRBJ2-3; D is unresolved. V lost 1 base and J 2 bases, leaving 10 bases between the germline ends. The germline gives CDR1 LGHDT, CDR2 YNNKEL (reference sequence). The CDR3 consists of 15 residues. In DNA, the CDR3 is TGTGCCAGCAGCCAAGGTGGAAACCCCACAGATACGCAGTATTTT. Translation: CASSQGGNPTDTQYF.

J is TRBJ1-2 and V is TRBV12-3 or TRBV12-4; TRBD1 matches at 8 bases. Trimming at V came to 3 bases and at J to 2 bases, leaving 5 bases not matched to a gene. The CDR3 has 15 amino acids. CDR3 sequence (DNA): TGTGCCAGCAGTTTCTCCAGGGGGCGCAACTATGGCTACACCTTC. It yields the protein CASSFSRGRNYGYTF.

The gene calls are TRBV20-1 and TRBJ2-7; TRBD2 agrees at 9 bases. Trimming at V came to 5 bases and at J to 5 bases, leaving 10 bases not matched to a gene. Germline CDR1 is DFQATT and CDR2 is SNEGSKA (reference sequence). The CDR3 is 14 residues long. Here the CDR3 DNA reads TGCAGTGCTTATAGCGGGGGCGGGCGGGACGAGCAGTACTTC. It encodes CSAYSGGGRDEQYF.

This clonotype was observed at least ten times. This chain connects TRBV7-2 to TRBJ1-2; D remains unclear. From germline, CDR1 is SGHTA and CDR2 FQGNSA. V shed 1 base and J shed 0 bases, with 12 bases lying between them. The CDR3 runs to 16 residues. CDR3 sequence (DNA): TGTGCCAGCAGCTTAGACCCAGCCCTATCTAACTATGGCTACACCTTC. Translating it yields CASSLDPALSNYGYTF.

This clonotype was counted at least ten times. The chain has TRBV7-3 and TRBJ1-1, with 7 bases fitting TRBD1. The J segment lost 2 bases and the V segment lost 5 bases, leaving 8 bases of the junction unmatched. This CDR3 has 15 amino acids. CDR1 is SGHTA and CDR2 is FQGTGA in the germline V gene. CDR3 residues: CASSTRGGGNTEAFF. The CDR3 DNA reads TGTGCCAGCAGCACCAGGGGGGGGGGAAACACTGAAGCTTTCTTT.

J is TRBJ1-5 and V is TRBV6-5; tentatively, D is TRBD1 (6 bases). V dropped 6 bases and J dropped 7 bases, with 19 bases sitting between them. The length of the CDR3 is 15 residues. CDR1 MNHEY and CDR2 SVGAGI come from the germline V gene. The CDR3 coding sequence is TGTGCCAGCAGCCCACGGACAGCCAGGGAACAGCCCCAGCATTTT. This gives the protein CASSPRTAREQPQHF.

This clonotype was counted at least ten times. The J gene is TRBJ2-5, the V gene TRBV20-1; no definite D call. The germline gives CDR1 DFQATT, CDR2 SNEGSKA (reference sequence). The CDR3 extends over 13 amino acids. V lost 6 bases and J 4 bases, leaving 15 bases between the germline ends. The CDR3 sequence: CSAEVWAGETQYF. The CDR3 DNA reads as TGCAGTGCCGAGGTGTGGGCAGGAGAGACCCAGTACTTC.

The sample holds many counts of this clonotype. This chain links TRBV29-1 with TRBJ2-5; 11 bases are shared with TRBD2. After removal of 5 bases from V and 4 bases from J, the junction contained 9 bases not matched to a gene. CDR3 length: 15 amino acids. Germline CDR1 SQVTM, CDR2 ANQGSEA. CDR3 DNA: TGCAGCGTTACTGCTAGCGGGGGGCTGGGAGAGACCCAGTACTTC. This translates into CSVTASGGLGETQYF.

This clonotype was counted at least ten times. The J gene is TRBJ1-1, the V gene TRBV7-2; tentatively, D is TRBD1 (5 bases). Germline V gene sequence: CDR1 SGHTA, CDR2 FQGNSA. V shed 5 bases and J shed 4 bases, with 20 bases lying between them. This CDR3 has 16 amino acids. This CDR3 reads CASSLMETAVGTEAFF. CDR3 DNA sequence: TGTGCCAGCAGCCTGATGGAGACAGCCGTCGGCACTGAAGCTTTCTTT.

This clonotype was picked up many times. The V and J genes are TRBV5-1 and TRBJ2-3; 9 bases agree with TRBD2. The junction had 9 bases not matched to a gene; V was cut back by 4 bases and J by 3 bases. The CDR3 is 16 amino acids. In germline, CDR1 is SGHRS, CDR2 YFSETQ. CDR3 nucleotides: TGCGCCAGCAGCGCTTACGGGACTAGCAGGACAGATACGCAGTATTTT. This gives the protein CASSAYGTSRTDTQYF.

This clonotype was seen a few times. The CDR3 here is CASRKPGTGDKNIQYF. The CDR3 nucleotides read TGTGCCAGTAGAAAACCCGGGACAGGGGACAAAAACATTCAGTACTTC. The chain links TRBV19 to TRBJ2-4; 10 bases line up with TRBD1. The trim removed 6 bases at V and 3 bases at J, leaving 8 bases unmatched. The CDR3 is 16 residues long. The V gene's germline CDR1 is LNHDA and CDR2 SQIVND (reference sequence).

The sample holds many counts of this clonotype. The chain carries TRBV6-5 and TRBJ1-6, with D maybe TRBD1 (6 bases). The ends were cut back, 5 bases at V and 10 bases at J, with 18 bases in the middle. Germline V lookup: CDR1 MNHEY, CDR2 SVGAGI. There are 15 residues in the CDR3. The DNA of the CDR3 is TGTGCCAGCAGTCAAACCCTAGGGGGAAGGTCACCCCTCCACTTT. Translation gives CASSQTLGGRSPLHF.

This clonotype was seen repeatedly, ten times or more. This chain uses TRBV3-1 with TRBJ1-6, with D tentatively TRBD1 (6 bases). Germline V gives CDR1 LGHDT, CDR2 YNNKEL (reference sequence). The CDR3 contains 15 residues. Trimming pared 1 base from V and 10 bases from J, leaving 14 bases between. Here the CDR3 DNA reads TGTGCCAGCAGCCAAGGTCTGGACAGAGGGTCACCCCTCCACTTT. This encodes CASSQGLDRGSPLHF. The full variable domain, in which reference TRBV3-1 and TRBJ1-6 provide the parts outside the CDR3, is DTAVSQTPKYLVTQMGNDKSIKCEQNLGHDTMYWYKQDSKKFLKIMFSYNNKELIINETVPNRFSPKSPDKAHLNLHINSLELGDSAVYFCASSQGLDRGSPLHFGNGTRLTVT.

The chain joins TRBV2 to TRBJ1-4; D remains ambiguous. CDR1 and CDR2 from the germline V gene are SNHLY and FYNNEI. CDR3 length: 12 amino acids. Trimming cost V 8 bases and J 4 bases, with 8 bases left between them. The CDR3 region is CASERDNEKLFF. The CDR3 DNA reads TGTGCCAGCGAAAGGGATAATGAAAAACTGTTTTTT.

About this clonotype: It is unclear where the CDR3 begins or ends on the DNA, so no DNA is shown, and the CDR3 is as TCRdb lists it. The CDR3 is CASSFYICSARDRPVNYGYTF. The chain is built from TRBV5-5 and TRBJ1-2. Germline CDR1 SGHKS, CDR2 YYEKEE (reference sequence). A total of 21 residues make up the CDR3, ends included.

This clonotype was seen many times. V usage is TRBV5-5 and J usage is TRBJ2-1; TRBD2 might be the D (5 bases). The CDR3 loop spans 14 amino acids. Trimming took off 0 bases at V and 5 bases at J, with 9 bases between the two ends. Germline V lookup: CDR1 SGHKS, CDR2 YYEKEE (reference sequence). This chain's CDR3 is CASSLGLANNEQFF. Written as DNA, the CDR3 is TGTGCCAGCAGCTTGGGGCTAGCCAACAATGAGCAGTTCTTC.

This clonotype was seen at least ten times. The chain is built from TRBV7-9 and TRBJ2-7; 8 nucleotides align to TRBD2. Germline CDR1 and CDR2: SEHNR and FQNEAQ (reference sequence). V lost 6 bases, J lost 2 bases, and 6 bases stayed unmatched. The CDR3 sequence is 14 residues long. The CDR3 region has the DNA TGTGCCAGCAGGCCAAGCGGGGGTACCTACGAGCAGTACTTC. Amino acid sequence: CASRPSGGTYEQYF. The full variable domain, completed using reference TRBV7-9 and TRBJ2-7, is DTGVSQNPRHKITKRGQNVTFRCDPISEHNRLYWYRQTLGQGPEFLTYFQNEAQLEKSRLLSDRFSAERPKGSFSTLEIQRTEQGDSAMYLCASRPSGGTYEQYFGPGTRLTVT.